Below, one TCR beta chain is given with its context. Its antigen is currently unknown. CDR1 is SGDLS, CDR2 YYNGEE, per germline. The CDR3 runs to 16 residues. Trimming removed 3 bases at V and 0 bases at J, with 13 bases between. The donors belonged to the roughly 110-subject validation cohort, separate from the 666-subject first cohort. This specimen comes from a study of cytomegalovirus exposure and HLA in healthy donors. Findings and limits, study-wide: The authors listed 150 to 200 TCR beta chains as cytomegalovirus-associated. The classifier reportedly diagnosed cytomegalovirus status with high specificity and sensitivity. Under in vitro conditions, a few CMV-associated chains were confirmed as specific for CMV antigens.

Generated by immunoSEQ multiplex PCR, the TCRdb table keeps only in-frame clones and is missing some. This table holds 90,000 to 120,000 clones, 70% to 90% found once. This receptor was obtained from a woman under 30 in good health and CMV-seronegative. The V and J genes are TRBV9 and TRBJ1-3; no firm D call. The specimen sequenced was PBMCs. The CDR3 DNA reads TGTGCCAGCAGCGCGAGGGCCTCTATCTCTGGAAACACCATATATTTT. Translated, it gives CASSARASISGNTIYF.